The next 8 T cell receptor beta chains were all read from a single sample in a study of tumor-infiltrating lymphocytes in primary liver carcinoma. From 400 to 550 ng total RNA, TCR beta cDNA was generated with a primer in the constant region. Amplification in three nested multiplex PCR rounds with slightly modified ARM-PCR gave rise to TCR beta libraries. The two initial PCR rounds, ten to eleven cycles each, used TRBV1-TRBV30 forward and C-beta reverse primers. TCRdb reprocessed the multiplex PCR reads with MiXCR, giving one entry per CDR3 protein. The table includes approximately 47,000 distinct CDR3 sequences, 70% to 75% detected once. DNA and RNA were both co-extracted from approximately 20-30 mg of bulk tissue that had not been sorted. What was sequenced was liver tumor tissue from sampling region 3. The subset denotes: tumor region T3, left-lateral pole. The receptors come from a man aged 40-55 years with primary liver carcinoma and hepatitis B virus infection.

Regarding this clonotype: One end of the junction does not line up with germline, which may come from a read error. The genes are TRBV29-1 and TRBJ2-1, with 11 bases matching TRBD1. The CDR3 contains 14 residues. The germline CDR1 and CDR2 sequences are SQVTM and ANQGSEA. The CDR3 protein is CSGVPGQGVVEHFF. DNA for the CDR3: TGCAGCGGAGTGCCGGGACAGGGGGTGGTTGAGCACTTCTTC.

By its share, this clonotype is medium-sized. The chain carries TRBV10-3 and TRBJ2-5; TRBD1 or TRBD2 may be the D gene (5 bases each). V was clipped by 5 bases and J by 5 bases, with 6 bases between them. This CDR3 is built from 11 residues. Germline CDR1 and CDR2: ENHRY and SYGVKD. CDR3 loop: CAISWGETQYF. The CDR3 DNA reads TGTGCCATCAGTTGGGGGGAGACCCAGTACTTC.

In regard to this clonotype: Since a much larger clone is just one base distant, this may be a read error. The chain employs TRBV7-9 and TRBJ2-3; unclear D gene. Germline CDR1 SEHNR, CDR2 FQNEAQ (reference sequence). The CDR3 loop spans 14 amino acids. CDR3 sequence: CASSLSQAPDTLYF. In nucleotides, the CDR3 is TGTGCCAGCAGCTTGAGCCAGGCCCCAGATACGCTGTATTTT.

About this clonotype itself: Germline and junction disagree at one end, which may indicate a read error. The rearrangement uses TRBV11-2 and TRBJ2-3; TRBD2 matches 8 bases. CDR1 is SGHAT, CDR2 FQNNGV, per germline. CDR3 length equals 16 residues. The CDR3 region is CASSPPTSVSTDTQYF. The DNA of the CDR3 is TGCGCCAGCAGCCCCCCGACTAGCGTCAGCACAGATACACAGTATTTT.

A few counts support this clonotype. This may arise from a read error, as a much more abundant clone is one base away. The CDR3 end shows no conserved phenylalanine or tryptophan, and so a read error is likely. The chain is built from TRBV2 and TRBJ2-7; D is undetermined. The CDR3 has 11 residues. V was clipped by 6 bases and J by 4 bases, with 7 bases between them. Germline V lookup: CDR1 SNHLY, CDR2 FYNNEI. This CDR3 reads CASRGFYEQYL. As DNA, the CDR3 is TGTGCCAGCAGAGGTTTTTACGAGCAGTACTTA.

The chain employs TRBV4-1 and TRBJ2-7, with a weak D call TRBD2 (6 bases). Trimming shortened V by 11 bases and J by 3 bases, and 26 bases separated the two germline ends. The CDR3 extends over 16 amino acids. CDR1 and CDR2 (germline): MGHRA, YSYEKL. CDR3 sequence (DNA): TGCGCCTGCAACTTAGTGAGTACGGGAGTCTGCTACGAGCAGTACTTC. Translation gives CACNLVSTGVCYEQYF.

Comments on this clonotype: One end of the junction does not line up with germline, which may come from a read error. The chain has TRBV7-8 and TRBJ1-4; 9 nucleotides align to TRBD1. The germline gives CDR1 SGHVS, CDR2 FQNEAQ. The CDR3 sequence is 15 residues long. This chain's CDR3 is CASSLATGGREKLFF. CDR3 bases: TGTGCGAGCAGCTTGGCGACAGGGGGTCGCGAAAAACTGTTTTTT.

This chain links TRBV19 with TRBJ2-1, with 8 bases fitting TRBD2. Germline loops: CDR1 LNHDA, CDR2 SQIVND (reference sequence). The CDR3 covers 16 residues. V lost 5 bases to trimming and J lost 9 bases; unmatched junction nucleotides: 15. The CDR3 DNA is TGTGCCAGTAGTTTAAACGGACTAGCCCCTGGGGCTGAGCAGTTCTTC. Protein: CASSLNGLAPGAEQFF.